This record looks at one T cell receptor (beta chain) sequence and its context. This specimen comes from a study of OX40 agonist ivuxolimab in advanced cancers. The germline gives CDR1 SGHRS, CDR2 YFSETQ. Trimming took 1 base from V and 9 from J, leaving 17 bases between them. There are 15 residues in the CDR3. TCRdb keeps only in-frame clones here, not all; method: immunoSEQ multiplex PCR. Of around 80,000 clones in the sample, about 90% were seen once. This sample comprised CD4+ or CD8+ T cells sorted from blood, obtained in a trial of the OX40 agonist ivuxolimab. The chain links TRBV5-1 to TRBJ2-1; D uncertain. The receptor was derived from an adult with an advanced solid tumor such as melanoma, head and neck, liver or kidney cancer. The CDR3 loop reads CASSLSGHPTGEQFF. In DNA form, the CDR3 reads TGCGCCAGCAGCTTGTCCGGGCACCCGACTGGTGAGCAGTTCTTC. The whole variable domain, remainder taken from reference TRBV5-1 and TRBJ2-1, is KAGVTQTPRYLIKTRGQQVTLSCSPISGHRSVSWYQQTPGQGLQFLFEYFSETQRNKGNFPGRFSGRQFSNSRSEMNVSTLELGDSALYLCASSLSGHPTGEQFFGPGTRLTVL.